Listed below are T cell receptor beta chains from one sample, sequenced in a study of blood T cell repertoires in COVID-19. TCRdb's copy holds only in-frame clones and misses some; the assay was immunoSEQ multiplex PCR. The sample contains about 52,000 clones, around 84% of which appear only once. The sample taken for sequencing was peripheral blood. These receptors were obtained from a man aged 65-85 years with acute or convalescent COVID-19. The CDR3 runs from the conserved cysteine through the conserved F or W. The D gene is left open where the match is weak. Size is omitted from some rows. Given values are once, few, many or a class for expanded clones.

v_gene	j_gene	d_gene	abundance	CDR3aa	CDR3nt
TRBV6-6	TRBJ2-5	-	-	CASSRDWQETQYF	TGTGCCAGCAGTAGGGACTGGCAAGAGACCCAGTACTTC
TRBV3-1/TRBV3-2	TRBJ2-5	-	-	CASSQPSFRQATETQYF	TGTGCCAGCAGCCAACCTTCCTTCCGACAGGCTACCGAGACCCAGTACTTC
TRBV4-3	TRBJ2-1	-	-	CASSPSPGQVTVHEQFF	TGCGCCAGCAGCCCGTCTCCGGGACAAGTAACGGTGCATGAGCAGTTCTTC
TRBV9	TRBJ2-1	-	once	CASSPKRGYSHGDEQFF	TGTGCCAGCAGCCCCAAGCGTGGGTATTCTCATGGTGATGAGCAGTTCTTC
TRBV12-3/TRBV12-4	TRBJ2-3	-	once	CASSLNMDTQYF	TGTGCCAGCAGTTTAAATATGGATACGCAGTATTTT
TRBV5-6	TRBJ1-5	-	-	CASSLGRGGQPQHF	TGTGCCAGCAGCTTGGGAAGGGGGGGCCAGCCCCAGCATTTT
TRBV18	TRBJ2-5	TRBD1	-	CASSPRDRGPETQYF	TGTGCCAGCTCACCACGGGACAGGGGGCCTGAGACCCAGTACTTC
TRBV29-1	TRBJ2-3	TRBD2	-	CSVNSGRAADTQYF	TGCAGCGTCAACAGCGGGAGGGCCGCAGATACGCAGTATTTT
TRBV7-2	TRBJ2-7	TRBD2	-	CASSSAPGGSYEQYF	TGTGCCAGCAGCTCCGCCCCGGGCGGGAGCTACGAGCAGTACTTC
TRBV7-9	TRBJ2-2	TRBD1	-	CASSRGQGDTGELFF	TGTGCCAGCAGCCGGGGACAGGGCGACACCGGGGAGCTGTTTTTT
TRBV2	TRBJ1-1	TRBD1	-	CASSEEGGGTEAFF	TGTGCCAGCAGTGAAGAAGGGGGCGGCACTGAAGCTTTCTTT
TRBV2	TRBJ1-6	-	-	CASSGPRGNSPLHF	TGTGCCAGCAGTGGGCCCAGGGGAAATTCACCCCTCCACTTT
TRBV7-2	TRBJ2-1	-	-	CASSLDRSSYNEQFF	TGTGCCAGCAGCTTAGACAGAAGCTCCTACAATGAGCAGTTCTTC